The rows below give T cell receptor beta chains drawn from one sample of a study of blood T cell repertoires in COVID-19. Sequenced by immunoSEQ multiplex PCR; TCRdb stores in-frame clones only, minus some. Counted here are 55,000 to 80,000 clones, more than 90% occurring once; the ten biggest clones make up 5.5% to 6.5%. Material: peripheral blood. Source of these receptors: a human donor in a cohort sampled during active COVID-19. The CDR3 runs from the conserved cysteine through the conserved F or W. Each record gives: J gene, clone size, CDR3 length, V gene, D gene, CDR3 DNA, CDR3 protein. A D gene is named only where the DNA matches it firmly. Size is omitted from some rows. Given values are once, few, many or a class for expanded clones.

j_gene: TRBJ2-3; abundance: .; len: 14; v_gene: TRBV7-9; d_gene: .; CDR3nt: TGTGCCAGCAGCCGACCGACTAGAACAGATACGCAGTATTTT; CDR3aa: CASSRPTRTDTQYF
j_gene: TRBJ1-5; abundance: .; len: 17; v_gene: TRBV19; d_gene: TRBD1; CDR3nt: TGTGCCAGTAGCACGACAGGGTTGGGAAATCGATATCAGCCCCAGCATTTT; CDR3aa: CASSTTGLGNRYQPQHF
j_gene: TRBJ1-5; abundance: .; len: 13; v_gene: TRBV29-1; d_gene: TRBD1; CDR3nt: TGCAGCGTTTCTACAGGGGTTCAACAGCCCCAGCATTTT; CDR3aa: CSVSTGVQQPQHF
j_gene: TRBJ2-2; abundance: .; len: 15; v_gene: TRBV10-3; d_gene: TRBD1; CDR3nt: TGTGCCATCAGTGAGGTTGGGACAGGGAGCGGGGAGCTGTTTTTT; CDR3aa: CAISEVGTGSGELFF
j_gene: TRBJ2-7; abundance: once; len: 12; v_gene: TRBV28; d_gene: TRBD1; CDR3nt: TGTGCCTCACAGGGGGTAAGATACGAGCAGTACTTC; CDR3aa: CASQGVRYEQYF
j_gene: TRBJ1-6; abundance: .; len: 14; v_gene: TRBV28; d_gene: .; CDR3nt: TGTGCCAGCAGCTTAACAGCAAACAATTCACCCCTCCACTTT; CDR3aa: CASSLTANNSPLHF
j_gene: TRBJ2-3; abundance: .; len: 15; v_gene: TRBV11-2; d_gene: .; CDR3nt: TGTGCCAGCAGCTCGCAGGGGTCTAGCACAGATACGCAGTATTTT; CDR3aa: CASSSQGSSTDTQYF
j_gene: TRBJ2-3; abundance: .; len: 15; v_gene: TRBV18; d_gene: .; CDR3nt: TGTGCCAGCTCGCCTAGGGGGTCTAGCACAGATACGCAGTATTTT; CDR3aa: CASSPRGSSTDTQYF
j_gene: TRBJ1-3; abundance: .; len: 13; v_gene: TRBV10-3; d_gene: TRBD1; CDR3nt: TGTGCCATCAGAGAGACAGGGGCGGGCACCATATATTTT; CDR3aa: CAIRETGAGTIYF
j_gene: TRBJ2-1; abundance: .; len: 13; v_gene: TRBV18; d_gene: .; CDR3nt: TGTGCCAGCTCACCCCTAGACTACAATGAGCAGTTCTTC; CDR3aa: CASSPLDYNEQFF
j_gene: TRBJ2-1; abundance: .; len: 13; v_gene: TRBV5-1; d_gene: .; CDR3nt: TGCGCCAGCAGCTTGGGCGGGCCAGAGCAAAAGTTCTTC; CDR3aa: CASSLGGPEQKFF
j_gene: TRBJ1-1; abundance: .; len: 15; v_gene: TRBV15; d_gene: .; CDR3nt: TGTGCCACCAGCCCTCTGGTTGGGGCGAACACTGAAGCTTTCTTT; CDR3aa: CATSPLVGANTEAFF
j_gene: TRBJ2-3; abundance: .; len: 16; v_gene: TRBV15; d_gene: TRBD2; CDR3nt: TGTGCCACCAGTTCCTCTAGCGGGGTGATCACAGATACGCAGTATTTT; CDR3aa: CATSSSSGVITDTQYF
j_gene: TRBJ1-6; abundance: .; len: 14; v_gene: TRBV19; d_gene: .; CDR3nt: TGTGCCAGTAGCCTGGGCCAGTCGAATTCACCCCTCCACTTT; CDR3aa: CASSLGQSNSPLHF
j_gene: TRBJ1-2; abundance: .; len: 16; v_gene: TRBV7-2; d_gene: TRBD1; CDR3nt: TGTGCCAGCAGCTTCCCTAGGACAGGGACTAACTATGGCTACACCTTC; CDR3aa: CASSFPRTGTNYGYTF
j_gene: TRBJ1-5; abundance: .; len: 15; v_gene: TRBV18; d_gene: .; CDR3nt: TGTGCCAGCTCACCAATAGGACATAGCAATCAGCCCCAGCATTTT; CDR3aa: CASSPIGHSNQPQHF
j_gene: TRBJ1-6; abundance: .; len: 14; v_gene: TRBV2; d_gene: TRBD1; CDR3nt: TGTGCCAGCAGGACTGACAGGGGGGACTCACCCCTCCACTTT; CDR3aa: CASRTDRGDSPLHF
j_gene: TRBJ2-1; abundance: .; len: 19; v_gene: TRBV4-1; d_gene: .; CDR3nt: TGCGCCAGCAGCCTCCGAGCGGGTACAGGAGCTAGAAGAAGGACTGAGCAGTTCTTC; CDR3aa: CASSLRAGTGARRRTEQFF
j_gene: TRBJ1-5; abundance: .; len: 13; v_gene: TRBV7-9; d_gene: .; CDR3nt: TGTGCCAGCACCAACGAAGCCAATCAGCCCCAGCATTTT; CDR3aa: CASTNEANQPQHF
j_gene: TRBJ2-1; abundance: few; len: 13; v_gene: TRBV5-5; d_gene: .; CDR3nt: TGTGCCAGCAGCTTGGTCCTTTACAATGAGCAGTTCTTC; CDR3aa: CASSLVLYNEQFF
j_gene: TRBJ1-1; abundance: .; len: 15; v_gene: TRBV6-6; d_gene: .; CDR3nt: TGTGCCAGCCTCAACAGGAGGGCCATGAACACTGAAGCTTTCTTT; CDR3aa: CASLNRRAMNTEAFF
j_gene: TRBJ2-7; abundance: .; len: 13; v_gene: TRBV3-1/TRBV3-2; d_gene: .; CDR3nt: TGTGCCAGCAGCCCGGTAGTTAATGATCAGCAGTACTTC; CDR3aa: CASSPVVNDQQYF
j_gene: TRBJ2-6; abundance: .; len: 15; v_gene: TRBV5-1; d_gene: .; CDR3nt: TGCGCCAGCAGCTTGGAGCTTTCCGGGGCCAACGTCCTGACTTTC; CDR3aa: CASSLELSGANVLTF
j_gene: TRBJ1-2; abundance: .; len: 16; v_gene: TRBV9; d_gene: TRBD1; CDR3nt: TGTGCCAGCAGCGTCTCGGGGACAGGGAAACTCTATGGCTACACCTTC; CDR3aa: CASSVSGTGKLYGYTF
j_gene: TRBJ2-2; abundance: .; len: 11; v_gene: TRBV19; d_gene: .; CDR3nt: TGTGCCAGTGAACAGGCCGGGGAGCTGTTTTTT; CDR3aa: CASEQAGELFF
j_gene: TRBJ1-2; abundance: .; len: 13; v_gene: TRBV6-4; d_gene: .; CDR3nt: TGTGCCAGCAGCTTGGACGGGGGGATTGGCTACACCTTC; CDR3aa: CASSLDGGIGYTF
j_gene: TRBJ1-4; abundance: .; len: 14; v_gene: TRBV9; d_gene: TRBD1; CDR3nt: TGTGCCAGCAGCGTAGCCGGGACAGGAGCAAAACTGTTTTTT; CDR3aa: CASSVAGTGAKLFF
j_gene: TRBJ1-2; abundance: .; len: 16; v_gene: TRBV3-1/TRBV3-2; d_gene: .; CDR3nt: TGTGCCAGCAGCCACGGTTCGGAGGATATGAACTATGGCTACACCTTC; CDR3aa: CASSHGSEDMNYGYTF
j_gene: TRBJ2-7; abundance: .; len: 12; v_gene: TRBV6-5; d_gene: .; CDR3nt: TGTGCCAGCAGTAACTTGCCGGGAGAGCAGTACTTC; CDR3aa: CASSNLPGEQYF
j_gene: TRBJ2-5; abundance: .; len: 10; v_gene: TRBV7-2; d_gene: .; CDR3nt: TGTGCCAGCAGCTCGAGGACCCAGTACTTC; CDR3aa: CASSSRTQYF
j_gene: TRBJ1-2; abundance: .; len: 15; v_gene: TRBV6-1; d_gene: .; CDR3nt: TGTGCCAGCAGTGAAGGGGCGCAGACCTATTATGGCTACACCTTC; CDR3aa: CASSEGAQTYYGYTF
j_gene: TRBJ1-4; abundance: .; len: 13; v_gene: TRBV28; d_gene: .; CDR3nt: TGTGCCAGCAGAGGGCAGGGTACAGAAAAACTGTTTTTT; CDR3aa: CASRGQGTEKLFF
j_gene: TRBJ2-1; abundance: .; len: 13; v_gene: TRBV2; d_gene: .; CDR3nt: TGTGCCAGCAGTATGGGCCGACACAATGAGCAGTTCTTC; CDR3aa: CASSMGRHNEQFF
j_gene: TRBJ2-7; abundance: .; len: 13; v_gene: TRBV2; d_gene: .; CDR3nt: TGTGCCAGCATGGGTCAGGGGCCCCACGAGCAGTACTTC; CDR3aa: CASMGQGPHEQYF
j_gene: TRBJ2-1; abundance: .; len: 16; v_gene: TRBV7-7; d_gene: TRBD2; CDR3nt: TGTGCTAGCAGCTTGGACCTAGCGGGGGGGCGCAATGAGCAGTTCTTC; CDR3aa: CASSLDLAGGRNEQFF
j_gene: TRBJ1-1; abundance: .; len: 14; v_gene: TRBV10-1; d_gene: TRBD1; CDR3nt: TGCGCCAGCAGGGGTAGTGACAGGGCCACTGAAGCTTTCTTT; CDR3aa: CASRGSDRATEAFF
j_gene: TRBJ2-7; abundance: .; len: 15; v_gene: TRBV5-1; d_gene: TRBD2; CDR3nt: TGCGCCAGCATTGCTAGCGGTTTCAAGGAGGACGAGCAGTACTTC; CDR3aa: CASIASGFKEDEQYF
j_gene: TRBJ1-5; abundance: few; len: 15; v_gene: TRBV5-1; d_gene: TRBD1; CDR3nt: TGCGCCAGCAGCTTGGAGGGGGCCTGGGGCCAGCCCCAGCATTTT; CDR3aa: CASSLEGAWGQPQHF